This T cell receptor (beta chain) stems from a study of cytomegalovirus exposure and HLA in healthy donors. Study in general: A later analysis reported the same platform for the 100 to 150 validation repertoires and the 666 first-cohort repertoires.

This table comes from immunoSEQ multiplex PCR, and its TCRdb copy is limited to in-frame clones, with some not included. The sample holds about 120,000 clones, more than 75% seen once. Germline-derived CDR1 and CDR2 are MGHDK and SYGVNS. The V gene end was trimmed by 4 bases and the J gene end by 2 bases; junction bases not matched to a gene: 4. The CDR3 spans 15 residues. About this clone: Its antigen is undetermined.

Study-wide results and caveats: In vitro testing confirmed a few CMV-associated chains as specific for CMV antigens. Whilst most TCR sequences proved rare, a subset of public TCRs occurred across many donors. The classifier reportedly diagnosed cytomegalovirus status with high specificity and sensitivity.

The chain employs TRBV25-1 and TRBJ2-2; the match to TRBD2 covers 7 bases. Sequencing was performed on PBMCs. The source is a man aged 18-30 years in good health and CMV-seronegative. The CDR3 nucleotides read TGTGCCAGCAGTGCCAGCGGGGTTAACACCGGGGAGCTGTTTTTT. It encodes CASSASGVNTGELFF. The whole variable domain, filled in from reference TRBV25-1 and TRBJ2-2, reads EADIYQTPRYLVIGTGKKITLECSQTMGHDKMYWYQQDPGMELHLIHYSYGVNSTEKGDLSSESTVSRIRTEHFPLTLESARPSHTSQYLCASSASGVNTGELFFGEGSRLTVL.